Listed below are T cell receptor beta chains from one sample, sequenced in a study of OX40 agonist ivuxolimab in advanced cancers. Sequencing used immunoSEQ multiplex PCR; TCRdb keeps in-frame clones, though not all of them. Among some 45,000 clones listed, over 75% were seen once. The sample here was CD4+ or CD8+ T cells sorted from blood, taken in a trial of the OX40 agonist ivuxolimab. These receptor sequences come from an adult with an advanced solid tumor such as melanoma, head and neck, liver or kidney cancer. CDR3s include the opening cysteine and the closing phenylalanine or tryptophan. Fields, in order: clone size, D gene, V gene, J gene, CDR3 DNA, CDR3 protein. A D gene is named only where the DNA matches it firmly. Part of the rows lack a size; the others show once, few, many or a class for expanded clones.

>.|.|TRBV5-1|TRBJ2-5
TGCGCCAGCAGCTTGGTCGGGGGATGGGAGACCCAGTACTTC
CASSLVGGWETQYF
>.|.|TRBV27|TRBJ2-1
TGTGCCAGCAGTTTTAGCCGGAATGAGCAGTTCTTC
CASSFSRNEQFF
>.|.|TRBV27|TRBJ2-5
TGTGCCAGCAGCCGCATCAGGGGCCTGGAGACCCAGTACTTC
CASSRIRGLETQYF
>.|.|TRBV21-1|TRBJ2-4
TGTGCCAGCAGCAATTATACAGGGGGCAATGTCAAAAACATTCAGTACTTC
CASSNYTGGNVKNIQYF
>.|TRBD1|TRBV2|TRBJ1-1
TGTGCCAGCAGTGCCGGGACAGGGGGCGCGGGCACTGAAGCTTTCTTT
CASSAGTGGAGTEAFF
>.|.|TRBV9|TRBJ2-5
TGTGCCAGCAGCGTAGGTTTCTATCAAGAGACCCAGTACTTC
CASSVGFYQETQYF
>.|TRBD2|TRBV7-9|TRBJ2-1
TGTGCCAGCAGCTTAGGGCTAGCGGGAGTAAATGAGCAGTTCTTC
CASSLGLAGVNEQFF
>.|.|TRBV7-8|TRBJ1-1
TGTGCCAGCAGCTTAGTCGCAGGGGCTAACACTGAAGCTTTCTTT
CASSLVAGANTEAFF
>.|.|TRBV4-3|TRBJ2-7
TGCGCCAGCAGCCAAGATATTCTAACAGGGTTCGAGCAGTACTTC
CASSQDILTGFEQYF
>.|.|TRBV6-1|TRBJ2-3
TGTGCCAGTGCCAGGGACACAGATACGCAGTATTTT
CASARDTDTQYF
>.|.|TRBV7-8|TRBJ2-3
TGTGCCAGCAAGAGATCCCCAGATACGCAGTATTTT
CASKRSPDTQYF
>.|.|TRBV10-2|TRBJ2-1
TGCGCCAGCAAACTAGCCCAAAGTAATGAGCAGTTCTTC
CASKLAQSNEQFF
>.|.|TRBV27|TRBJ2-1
TGTGCCAGCAGAGCCGGGGTCCACAATGAGCAGTTCTTC
CASRAGVHNEQFF
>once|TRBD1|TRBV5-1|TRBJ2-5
TGCGCCAGCAGCTTTTCACCGGGACAGGCAGAGACCCAGTACTTC
CASSFSPGQAETQYF
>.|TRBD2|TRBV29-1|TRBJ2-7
TGCAGCGCCCGAGCGGGAACGACCTCCTACGAGCAGTACTTC
CSARAGTTSYEQYF
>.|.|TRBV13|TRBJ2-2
TGTGCCAGCAGCCGCGACAGAAGTAACACCGGGGAGCTGTTTTTT
CASSRDRSNTGELFF
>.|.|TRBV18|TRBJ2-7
TGTGCCAGCTCACCCAGGGGATCCCCCTACGAGCAGTACTTC
CASSPRGSPYEQYF
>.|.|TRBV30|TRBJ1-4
TGTGCCTGGAGTGTAGGTCAGGGCACGGAAAAACTGTTTTTT
CAWSVGQGTEKLFF
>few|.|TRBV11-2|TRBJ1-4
TGTGCCAGCAGCCCTTACCCCAGGGTTGCAACTAATGAAAAACTGTTTTTT
CASSPYPRVATNEKLFF
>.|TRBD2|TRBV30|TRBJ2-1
TGTGCCTGGAGTGTAAGAGCGGGAGGAATCATTGTGCAGTTCTTC
CAWSVRAGGIIVQFF
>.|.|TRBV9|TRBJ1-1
TGTGCCAGCAGCGTAGCAGGACGGAACACTGAAGCTTTCTTT
CASSVAGRNTEAFF